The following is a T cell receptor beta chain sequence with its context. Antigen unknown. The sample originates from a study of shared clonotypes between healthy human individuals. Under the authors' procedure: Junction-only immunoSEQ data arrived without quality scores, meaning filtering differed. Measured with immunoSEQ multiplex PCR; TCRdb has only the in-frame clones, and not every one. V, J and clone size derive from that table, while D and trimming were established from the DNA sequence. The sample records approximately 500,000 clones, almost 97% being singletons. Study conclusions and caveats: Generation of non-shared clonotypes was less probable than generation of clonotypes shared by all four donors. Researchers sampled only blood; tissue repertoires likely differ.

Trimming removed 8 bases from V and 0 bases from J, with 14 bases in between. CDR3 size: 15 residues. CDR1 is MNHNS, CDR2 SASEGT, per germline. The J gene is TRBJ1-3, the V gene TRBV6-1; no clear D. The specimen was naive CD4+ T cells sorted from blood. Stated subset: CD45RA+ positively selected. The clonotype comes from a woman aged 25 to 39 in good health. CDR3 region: CASAPIPISGNTIYF. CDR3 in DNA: TGTGCCAGCGCCCCCATCCCGATCTCTGGAAACACCATATATTTT.